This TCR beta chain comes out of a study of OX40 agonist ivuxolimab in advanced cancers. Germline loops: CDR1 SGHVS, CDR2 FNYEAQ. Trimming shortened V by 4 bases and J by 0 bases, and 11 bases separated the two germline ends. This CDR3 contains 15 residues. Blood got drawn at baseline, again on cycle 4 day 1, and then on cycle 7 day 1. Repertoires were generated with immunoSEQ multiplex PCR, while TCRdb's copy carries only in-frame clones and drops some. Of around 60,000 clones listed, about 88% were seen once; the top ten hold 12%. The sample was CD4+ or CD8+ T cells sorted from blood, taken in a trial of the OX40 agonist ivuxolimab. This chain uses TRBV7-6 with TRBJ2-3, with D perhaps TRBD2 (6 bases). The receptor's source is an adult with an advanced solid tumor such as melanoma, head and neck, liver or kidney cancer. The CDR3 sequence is CASSSSAGSTDTQYF. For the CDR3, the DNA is TGTGCCAGCAGCTCCTCTGCGGGAAGCACAGATACGCAGTATTTT.